The rows below give T cell receptor beta chains drawn from one sample of a study of T cells in Graves' hyperthyroidism and ophthalmopathy. Using its own MiXCR run on the multiplex PCR reads, TCRdb lists one record per CDR3 protein. The sample lists about 580,000 distinct CDR3 sequences, around 42% occurring once. Sequencing used peripheral blood or thyroid tissue (not recorded which). The source is a woman under 30 with Graves' hyperthyroidism. Both conserved end residues are part of each CDR3. D genes are given only for firm matches. Only some rows state a clone size, as once, few, many or a class for expanded clones.

-	TRBV20-1	TRBJ2-7	TRBD2	TGCAGTGCACCGGGGCGGGGGTACGAGCAGTACTTC	CSAPGRGYEQYF
-	TRBV20-1	TRBJ2-5	-	TGCAGTGCCAGCGCTGACACCCTCCGTGAGACCCAGTACTTC	CSASADTLRETQYF
-	TRBV12-5	TRBJ2-2	TRBD2	TGTGCTAGTGGTTTGGCAGTGAGACTAGCGGAGTACACCGGGGAGCTGTTTTTT	CASGLAVRLAEYTGELFF
many	TRBV6-5	TRBJ2-7	TRBD1	TGTGCCAGCACCCCGTCCCGGGACAGGACCGAGCAGTACTTC	CASTPSRDRTEQYF
many	TRBV5-5	TRBJ1-2	-	TGTGCCAGCAGCTACATGACAGGTTTCTTCTATGGCTACACCTTC	CASSYMTGFFYGYTF
-	TRBV24-1	TRBJ1-5	-	TGTGCCACCAGTGACTCGAGCGGGAAGATCCAGCATTTT	CATSDSSGKIQHF
-	TRBV5-1	TRBJ2-7	-	TGCGCCAGCAGCTTTGTCATGGACACCTACGAGCAGTACTTC	CASSFVMDTYEQYF
-	TRBV20-1	TRBJ1-2	TRBD1	TGCAGTGCTCGACTGGACAGGAATATCTATGGCTACACCTTC	CSARLDRNIYGYTF
few	TRBV7-2	TRBJ2-7	TRBD2	TGTGCCAGCAGCCCGAGCGGGAGGCCCCACGAGCAGTACTTC	CASSPSGRPHEQYF
-	TRBV7-3	TRBJ1-5	-	TGTGCCAGCAGCTTAATTCCGGCCAATCAGCCCCAGCATTTT	CASSLIPANQPQHF
-	TRBV6-5	TRBJ2-7	-	TGTGCCAGCAGTTACCGGGGCAGGGCACACGAGCAGTACTTC	CASSYRGRAHEQYF
many	TRBV20-1	TRBJ2-2	TRBD2	TGCAGTGCTCCGGGGGGCACCGGGGAGCTGTTTTTT	CSAPGGTGELFF
-	TRBV29-1	TRBJ2-1	TRBD1	TGCAGCGTCCCCGGGACAGGACGTCTCAATGAGCAGTTCTTC	CSVPGTGRLNEQFF
few	TRBV2	TRBJ1-2	-	TGTGCCAGCAGTGAAGAGGCGGGAGGCTACACCTTC	CASSEEAGGYTF
-	TRBV15	TRBJ2-7	TRBD2	TGTGCCACCAGCAGAGTGCGACTAGCGGACACCTACGAGCAGTACTTC	CATSRVRLADTYEQYF
many	TRBV5-1	TRBJ2-2	-	TGCGCCAGCAGCCCGCCCGCGAACACCGGGGAGCTGTTTTTT	CASSPPANTGELFF
-	TRBV19	TRBJ1-6	-	TGTGCCAGCGCCAAAGGAGGGAGTAATTCACCCCTCCACTTT	CASAKGGSNSPLHF
-	TRBV15	TRBJ2-7	TRBD1	TGTGCCACCAGCAGATTGACAGGGCAACCCTACGAGCAGTACTTC	CATSRLTGQPYEQYF
many	TRBV20-1	TRBJ1-2	-	TGCAGTGCCTGGAAGGCGGCCGTCTATGGCTACACCTTC	CSAWKAAVYGYTF
-	TRBV7-6	TRBJ1-2	TRBD1	TGTGCCAGCAGCTTGGGGGGGGAGACCGGGACAGGGGTGGATGGCTACACCTTC	CASSLGGETGTGVDGYTF
-	TRBV25-1	TRBJ1-3	-	TGTGCCAGCAGTGCTAGCTCAGGGGCTGGAAACACCATATATTTT	CASSASSGAGNTIYF
many	TRBV6-2/TRBV6-3	TRBJ1-6	-	TGTGCCAGCAGTTACTATGAGATGCGTTCACCCCTCCACTTT	CASSYYEMRSPLHF